These 20 T cell receptor beta chains were sequenced from one sample in a study of blood T cell repertoires in COVID-19. Clones were read by immunoSEQ multiplex PCR, and TCRdb kept only the in-frame ones, dropping some. The sample holds 50,000 to 60,000 clones, about nine tenths seen once. The sequenced sample consisted of peripheral blood. These receptors were taken from a man between 35 and 55 years old with acute or convalescent COVID-19.

The rearrangement links TRBV7-2 to TRBJ2-7; 13 bases are a match to TRBD2. The germline gives CDR1 SGHTA, CDR2 FQGNSA. The CDR3 length is 17 residues. The V segment lost 4 bases and the J segment 7 bases; nucleotides outside the gene matches: 13. The CDR3 nucleotides read TGTGCCAGCAGCTCGGGACTAGCGGGGTCATCTTGGAAGGAGCAGTACTTC. Residues: CASSSGLAGSSWKEQYF.

The sample holds a few counts of this clone. The chain is built from TRBV7-2 and TRBJ1-2; weak D call: TRBD1 (5 bases). The germline CDR1 and CDR2 sequences are SGHTA and FQGNSA. The CDR3 sequence is 13 residues long. V shed 3 bases and J shed 3 bases, with 8 bases lying between them. The CDR3 protein is CASSLGRDYGYTF. The CDR3 nucleotides are TGTGCCAGCAGCTTGGGCAGGGACTATGGCTACACCTTC.

A note on this clone: One end of the junction does not line up with germline, which may come from a read error. This sequence joins TRBV23-1 and TRBJ2-7; the D gene is possibly TRBD2 (5 bases). TRBV23-1 is an ORF, with its function uncertain. This CDR3 comprises 14 residues. CDR3 nucleotide sequence: TGCGCCAGCAGGGGCAGGACCCCCCTACGAGGGCAGCACTTC. Its protein is CASRGRTPLRGQHF.

There are a few counts of this clone. J is TRBJ2-7 and V is TRBV23-1, with 9 bases fitting TRBD1. Being an ORF, TRBV23-1 has a function that is uncertain. After removal of 3 bases from V and 4 bases from J, the junction contained 10 bases not matched to a gene. The CDR3 is 16 amino acids. The CDR3 loop reads CASSQPPRDRVYEQYF. In nucleotides, the CDR3 is TGCGCCAGCAGTCAGCCTCCCCGGGACAGGGTATACGAGCAGTACTTC.

The CDR3 here is CASSLLAGAFYNEQFF. Written as DNA, the CDR3 is TGTGCCAGCAGCTTACTAGCGGGAGCTTTCTACAATGAGCAGTTCTTC. The V call is TRBV7-2, the J call TRBJ2-1, with 10 positions matching TRBD2. The CDR3 runs 16 residues. Losses at the gene ends were 2 bases for V and 3 bases for J; bases not matched to a gene: 4. Germline loops: CDR1 SGHTA, CDR2 FQGNSA.

This clone was counted once. The chain is built from TRBV11-2 and TRBJ2-5, with D uncertain. The CDR3 has 12 residues. V dropped 5 bases and J dropped 7 bases, with 11 bases sitting between them. CDR1 and CDR2 (germline): SGHAT, FQNNGV. CDR3 sequence reads: CASSIDSATQYF. Written as DNA, the CDR3 is TGTGCCAGCAGCATCGATAGTGCGACCCAGTACTTC.

This clone occurred once. The gene calls are TRBV19 and TRBJ2-5; 13 bases match TRBD2. V dropped 8 bases and J dropped 5; count of bases not matched to a gene: 5. The CDR3 length is 14 residues. In germline, CDR1 is LNHDA, CDR2 SQIVND (reference sequence). This CDR3 is CASSTSGRSETQYF. CDR3 nucleotides: TGTGCCAGTTCGACTAGCGGGAGGTCGGAGACCCAGTACTTC. Variable domain in full (rest from reference TRBV19 and TRBJ2-5): DGGITQSPKYLFRKEGQNVTLSCEQNLNHDAMYWYRQDPGQGLRLIYYSQIVNDFQKGDIAEGYSVSREKKESFPLTVTSAQKNPTAFYLCASSTSGRSETQYFGPGTRLLVL.

The chain uses TRBV5-4 and TRBJ2-4; D may be TRBD1 (6 bases). V gave up 2 bases and J gave up 4 bases, with 10 bases separating them. The CDR3 has 14 amino acids. Per germline, CDR1 SGHNT and CDR2 YYREEE (reference sequence). CDR3 DNA sequence: TGTGCCAGCAGCTTTTCGGGACAAAAAAACATTCAGTACTTC. As protein: CASSFSGQKNIQYF.

V and J are TRBV19 and TRBJ1-6, with 7 bases matching TRBD1. Germline CDR1 LNHDA, CDR2 SQIVND (reference sequence). Germline trimming cut 3 bases from V and 7 bases from J; bases unmatched to any gene: 6. The CDR3 has 15 amino acids. The CDR3 DNA reads as TGTGCCAGTAGTATTGAGGGACAGTTAAATTCACCCCTCCACTTT. Translated: CASSIEGQLNSPLHF.

The chain joins TRBV5-4 to TRBJ1-1; 8 nucleotides match TRBD1. Unmatched junction bases numbered 8, after V lost 3 bases and J lost 4 bases. This CDR3 has 15 amino acids. Looked up from germline, CDR1 is SGHNT and CDR2 is YYREEE (reference sequence). DNA for the CDR3: TGTGCCAGCAGCTCACAGGGGGATCTGACCACTGAAGCTTTCTTT. Translation gives CASSSQGDLTTEAFF.

The chain is built from TRBV5-6 and TRBJ2-5; D gene unclear. Germline V gene data show CDR1 as SGHDT and CDR2 as YYEEEE. The CDR3 runs to 17 residues. V lost 0 bases and J 4 bases, leaving 19 bases between the germline ends. CDR3 region: CASSLGGSARLLETQYF. The CDR3 coding sequence is TGTGCCAGCAGCTTGGGCGGCAGCGCCAGACTGCTAGAGACCCAGTACTTC.

V is TRBV6-4 and J is TRBJ1-5; D unclear. The length of the CDR3 is 13 residues. Germline assignment: CDR1 MRHNA and CDR2 SNTAGT. V lost 0 bases, J lost 6 bases, and 6 bases lay in between. The CDR3 nucleotides read TGTGCCAGCAGTGACTCTGCGTTTCAGCCCCAGCATTTT. It codes for CASSDSAFQPQHF.

DNA of the CDR3: TGCGCCAGCAGAAGGGACAGGGGACACAGCGGCTACACCTTC. This gives the protein CASRRDRGHSGYTF. The chain joins TRBV5-1 to TRBJ1-2, with TRBD1 identical over 10 bases. The CDR3 is 14 amino acids. The V gene end was trimmed by 5 bases and the J gene end by 8 bases; junction bases not matched to a gene: 9. Germline V gene lookup returns CDR1 SGHRS and CDR2 YFSETQ.

DNA for the CDR3: TGTGCCAGCAGTCCCGGGACAGGGGGAATAACTAATGAAAAACTGTTTTTT. This sequence encodes CASSPGTGGITNEKLFF. The genes are TRBV27 and TRBJ1-4; the match to TRBD1 covers 11 bases. The ends lost 5 bases at V and 1 base at J; junction bases unmatched: 6. The CDR3 contains 17 residues. Germline V gives CDR1 MNHEY, CDR2 SMNVEV (reference sequence). Together with reference TRBV27 and TRBJ1-4, the CDR3 gives the full variable domain: EAQVTQNPRYLITVTGKKLTVTCSQNMNHEYMSWYRQDPGLGLRQIYYSMNVEVTDKGDVPEGYKVSRKEKRNFPLILESPSPNQTSLYFCASSPGTGGITNEKLFFGSGTQLSVL.

This sequence joins TRBV18 and TRBJ1-2, with 7 bases lining up with TRBD1. V gave up 3 bases and J gave up 2 bases; unmatched junction bases: 3. CDR3 length: 14 residues. Germline-derived CDR1 and CDR2 are KGHSH and LQKENI. The CDR3 DNA is TGTGCCAGCTCACCCCTGGGACAGAACTATGGCTACACCTTC. Its protein is CASSPLGQNYGYTF.

V usage is TRBV5-1 and J usage is TRBJ1-2; 10 bases are shared with TRBD1. The V gene's germline CDR1 is SGHRS and CDR2 YFSETQ. With 4 bases clipped from V and 7 bases from J, the junction kept 7 bases outside the gene matches. The CDR3 loop spans 14 amino acids. This chain's CDR3 is CASSQGTGAFGYTF. The CDR3 DNA reads as TGCGCCAGCAGCCAGGGGACAGGGGCTTTTGGCTACACCTTC.

The chain employs TRBV7-2 and TRBJ2-7, with TRBD1 as a possible D gene (6 bases). Per germline, CDR1 SGHTA and CDR2 FQGNSA. CDR3 length: 15 residues. V was shortened by 2 bases and J by 2 bases, with 13 bases between the two germline ends. Here the CDR3 DNA reads TGTGCCAGCAGCTTACCCGGACAGAGCCCCTACGAGCAGTACTTC. Encoded protein: CASSLPGQSPYEQYF.

This chain joins TRBV7-9 and TRBJ1-2; D is ambiguous. Germline CDR1 is SEHNR and CDR2 is FQNEAQ (reference sequence). This CDR3 comprises 15 residues. Trimming removed 0 bases from V and 2 bases from J, with 10 bases in between. The CDR3, as DNA: TGTGCCAGCAGCTTAGCCGGGGAACCGAACTATGGCTACACCTTC. Translated, it gives CASSLAGEPNYGYTF.

The V call is TRBV7-6, the J call TRBJ2-1, with 9 bases that match TRBD2. Germline V lookup: CDR1 SGHVS, CDR2 FNYEAQ. The CDR3 loop spans 16 amino acids. With V trimmed by 4 bases and J by 6 bases, 10 bases remained unmatched. The CDR3 sequence is CASSSFAGGPTNEQFF. In DNA, the CDR3 is TGTGCCAGCAGCTCCTTCGCGGGAGGGCCCACCAATGAGCAGTTCTTC.

The chain recombines TRBV24-1 with TRBJ2-6; 9 bases line up with TRBD1. The CDR3 is 18 amino acids. CDR1 is KGHDR and CDR2 is SFDVKD in the germline V gene. V was pared by 3 bases and J by 4 bases, with 9 bases of the junction left unmatched. The CDR3 loop reads CATSDNGQGFSGANVLTF. The CDR3 DNA follows: TGTGCCACCAGTGATAATGGACAGGGGTTCTCCGGGGCCAACGTCCTGACTTTC.